The rows below give T cell receptor beta chains drawn from one sample of a study of T cell changes during pregnancy in multiple sclerosis. TCRdb keeps only in-frame clones here, not all; method: immunoSEQ multiplex PCR. The sample includes 39,000 or so clones, 91% of them seen just once. Source: CD8+ T cells from peripheral blood mononuclear cells, taken after pregnancy. Receptors originate from a female donor with multiple sclerosis, enrolled in a pregnancy study. The CDR3 runs from the conserved cysteine through the conserved F or W. D genes are given only for firm matches. The size entry is marked missing in some rows and otherwise reads once, few, many or a size class.

TRBJ1-2,.,.,TRBV28,15,TGTGCCAGCAGTTTACTGCAGGGAGGGAGGTATGGCTACACCTTC,CASSLLQGGRYGYTF
TRBJ2-1,.,.,TRBV28,12,TGTGCCAGCAGTCCGGGGGTCAATGAGCAGTTCTTC,CASSPGVNEQFF
TRBJ1-5,.,TRBD1,TRBV7-8,15,TGTGCCAGCAGCACAGGGGTCCCGGGGTCTGAGCCCCAGCATTTT,CASSTGVPGSEPQHF
TRBJ2-4,.,.,TRBV23-1,18,TGCGCCAGCAGCCCTAAGTGCAGGATGCCGACGGTGGAGGACATTCAGTACTTC,CASSPKCRMPTVEDIQYF
TRBJ2-6,.,TRBD2,TRBV13,15,TGTGCCAGCAGCTCCGGGGGGGCTGGGGCCAACGTCCTGACTTTC,CASSSGGAGANVLTF
TRBJ1-1,once,.,TRBV19,15,TGTGCCAGTAGTATCAAGGCGGGGGCCGGGGCTGAAGCTTTCTTT,CASSIKAGAGAEAFF
TRBJ2-1,.,.,TRBV6-1,15,TGTGCCAGCACTATGAGCGGACCCCTCTACAATGAGCAGTTCTTC,CASTMSGPLYNEQFF
TRBJ2-5,.,.,TRBV5-6,14,TGTGCCAGCAGCTTTCGGGGGTCCAATCTACCCCAGTACTTC,CASSFRGSNLPQYF
TRBJ1-1,.,TRBD1,TRBV5-1,14,TGCGCCAGCAGCTGGGGGACAGGGGGCACTGAAGCTTTCTTT,CASSWGTGGTEAFF
TRBJ2-1,.,TRBD1,TRBV30,13,TGTGCCTGGGGACAGGGGCCCCTAGGTGAGCAGTTCTTC,CAWGQGPLGEQFF
TRBJ2-1,.,TRBD1,TRBV6-1,17,TGTGCCAGCAGTGAAGAAAATGAGACAGGGGCCTACAATGAGCAGTTCTTC,CASSEENETGAYNEQFF
TRBJ2-5,once,.,TRBV15,19,TGTGCCACCAGCACATACCTGGGGAGGGCAGGGGCGTACCAAGAGACCCAGTACTTC,CATSTYLGRAGAYQETQYF
TRBJ2-2,.,.,TRBV10-3,13,TGTGCCATCAGTGAGGAGGGTGCCGGGGAGCTGTTTTTT,CAISEEGAGELFF
TRBJ1-5,.,.,TRBV9,14,TGTGCCAGCAGCGCCTCAGGGGGCAATCAGCCCCAGCATTTT,CASSASGGNQPQHF
TRBJ2-7,few,.,TRBV30,13,TGTGCCTGGTCCCAGGACACCTCCTACGAGCAGTACTTC,CAWSQDTSYEQYF
TRBJ2-7,.,TRBD2,TRBV9,19,TGTGCCAGCAGCGGTACCACTAGCGGGGGGTCCCTGGGTCTAGTGGAGCAGTACTTC,CASSGTTSGGSLGLVEQYF
TRBJ1-5,.,.,TRBV7-9,13,TGTGCCAGCGCCCTGGGGGGGAATCAGCCCCAGCATTTT,CASALGGNQPQHF
TRBJ2-7,.,TRBD2,TRBV9,15,TGTGCCAGCAGCGTACGGGGAGGGTCCCCCTACGAGCAGTACTTC,CASSVRGGSPYEQYF
TRBJ2-1,.,TRBD1,TRBV7-9,11,TGTGCCAGCATAGGGGGCTATGAGCAGTTCTTC,CASIGGYEQFF
TRBJ2-1,.,.,TRBV7-2,12,TGTGCCAGCAGCTTAGTCGGGGATGAGCAGTTCTTC,CASSLVGDEQFF
TRBJ1-3,.,.,TRBV6-1,17,TGTGCCAGCAGTGAAGCGCTCTGGACAGCCTCTGGAAACACCATATATTTT,CASSEALWTASGNTIYF
TRBJ2-3,.,TRBD2,TRBV5-1,15,TGCGCCAGCAGCTCCGGACTAGCCACCGCAGATACGCAGTATTTT,CASSSGLATADTQYF
TRBJ2-2,.,TRBD1,TRBV9,16,TGTGCCAGCAGCGTTCCGGGGACAGGAAACACCGGGGAGCTGTTTTTT,CASSVPGTGNTGELFF
TRBJ1-1,.,.,TRBV19,15,TGTGCCAGTAGTATAGTCGGGACATCGTCCACTGAAGCTTTCTTT,CASSIVGTSSTEAFF
TRBJ1-4,.,TRBD1,TRBV7-9,14,TGTGCCAGCAGCCCTAGACAGGGCCTCGAAAAACTGTTTTTT,CASSPRQGLEKLFF
TRBJ2-7,.,TRBD2,TRBV2,14,TGTGCCAGCAGCATACTAAGCGGGATCTACGAGCAGTACTTC,CASSILSGIYEQYF
TRBJ2-3,.,.,TRBV2,15,TGTGCCAGCAGTGAGGAGCGAACACGCACAGATACGCAGTATTTT,CASSEERTRTDTQYF
TRBJ1-1,.,.,TRBV29-1,14,TGCAGCGTTGAAGATCGGGGGGGGAAAGATGAAGCTTTCTTT,CSVEDRGGKDEAFF
TRBJ2-5,.,.,TRBV5-6,13,TGTGCCAGCAGCTCGGAGGTTGGGGAGACCCAGTACTTC,CASSSEVGETQYF
TRBJ2-1,.,TRBD2,TRBV11-2,16,TGTGCCAGCAGCTTACCTACTAGCGGGGGGAACAATGAGCAGTTCTTC,CASSLPTSGGNNEQFF
TRBJ1-2,.,TRBD1,TRBV5-6,14,TGTGCCAGCAGCTCCGGGACAGGGGGCTATGGCTACACCTTC,CASSSGTGGYGYTF
TRBJ2-7,.,.,TRBV27,14,TGTGCCAGCAGTTTGGACAGACTCTCCTACGAGCAGTACTTC,CASSLDRLSYEQYF
TRBJ1-2,once,.,TRBV12-5,13,TGTGCTAGTGGTTTCAGCCCAGGGGATGGCTACACCTTC,CASGFSPGDGYTF
TRBJ1-1,few,.,TRBV30,13,TGTGCCTGGAGTGTCGGGTACAACACTGAAGCTTTCTTT,CAWSVGYNTEAFF
TRBJ1-1,.,.,TRBV19,13,TGTGCCAGTAGTATCGGGGGTGTCACTGAAGCTTTCTTT,CASSIGGVTEAFF
TRBJ1-4,once,.,TRBV2,15,TGTGCCAGCAGTCTAACGGTGCGGGGTAATGAAAAACTGTTTTTT,CASSLTVRGNEKLFF
TRBJ1-2,once,.,TRBV5-6,14,TGTGCCAGCAGCTTAGCAGGGGAAAACTATGGCTACACCTTC,CASSLAGENYGYTF
TRBJ1-5,.,.,TRBV6-5,15,TGTGCCAGCAGCCCTTCAGGGTCAGGCAATCAGCCCCAGCATTTT,CASSPSGSGNQPQHF
TRBJ1-1,.,.,TRBV27,13,TGTGCCAGCAGGATGGGGCCAAACACTGAAGCTTTCTTT,CASRMGPNTEAFF
TRBJ2-2,.,.,TRBV27,13,TGTGCCAGCTCGACAGGGAACACCGGGGAGCTGTTTTTT,CASSTGNTGELFF